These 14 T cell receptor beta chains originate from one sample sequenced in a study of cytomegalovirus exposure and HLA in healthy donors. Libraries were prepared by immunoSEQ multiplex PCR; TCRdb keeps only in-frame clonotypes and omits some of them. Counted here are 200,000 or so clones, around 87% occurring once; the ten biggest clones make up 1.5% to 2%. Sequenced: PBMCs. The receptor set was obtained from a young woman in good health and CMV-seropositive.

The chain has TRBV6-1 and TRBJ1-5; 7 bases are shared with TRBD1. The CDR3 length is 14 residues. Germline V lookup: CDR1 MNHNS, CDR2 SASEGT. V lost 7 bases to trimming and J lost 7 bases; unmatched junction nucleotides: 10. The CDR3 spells CASNTGATGQPQHF. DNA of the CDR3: TGTGCCAGCAATACAGGGGCGACGGGACAGCCCCAGCATTTT.

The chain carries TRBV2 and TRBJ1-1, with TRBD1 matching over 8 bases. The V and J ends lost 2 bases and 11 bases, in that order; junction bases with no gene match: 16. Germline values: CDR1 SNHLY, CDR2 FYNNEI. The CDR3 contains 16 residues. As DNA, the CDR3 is TGTGCCAGCAGTGAACCCCCCCCGTTTCAGGGGGCGCTGGCTTTCTTT. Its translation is CASSEPPPFQGALAFF.

The CDR3 bases are TGTGCCAGCAGTACCGACAGACACAATCAGCCCCAGCATTTT. Translated: CASSTDRHNQPQHF. The chain has TRBV28 and TRBJ1-5; weak D call: TRBD1 (5 bases). CDR3 length equals 14 residues. Germline V CDR1 and CDR2: MDHEN, SYDVKM. V was trimmed by 5 bases and J by 3 bases, leaving 11 bases between them.

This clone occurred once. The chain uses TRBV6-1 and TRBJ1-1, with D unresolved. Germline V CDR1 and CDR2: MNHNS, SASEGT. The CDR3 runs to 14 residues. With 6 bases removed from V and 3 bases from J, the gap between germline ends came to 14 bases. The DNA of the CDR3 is TGTGCCAGCAGAGCCGGCGGGTGGTACACTGAAGCTTTCTTT. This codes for CASRAGGWYTEAFF.

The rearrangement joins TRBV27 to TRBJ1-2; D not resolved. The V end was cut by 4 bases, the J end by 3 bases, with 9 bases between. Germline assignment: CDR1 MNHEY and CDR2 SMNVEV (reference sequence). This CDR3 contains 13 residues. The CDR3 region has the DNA TGTGCCAGCAGTTCGAGAAGCGACTATGGCTACACCTTC. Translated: CASSSRSDYGYTF.

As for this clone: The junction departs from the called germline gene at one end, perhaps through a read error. The CDR3, as DNA: TGTGCCAGCAGCCTGGGCGGGGCTAGGGAGTTC. Translation: CASSLGGAREF. This chain uses TRBV5-6 with TRBJ2-7, with D perhaps TRBD2 (6 bases). The germline V gene encodes CDR1 SGHDT and CDR2 YYEEEE. The CDR3 length is 11 residues.

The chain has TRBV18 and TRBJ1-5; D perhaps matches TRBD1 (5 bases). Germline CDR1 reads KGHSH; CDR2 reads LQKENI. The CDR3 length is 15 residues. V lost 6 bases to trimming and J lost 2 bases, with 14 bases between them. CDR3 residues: CASSQQGGGNQPQHF. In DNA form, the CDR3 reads TGTGCCAGCTCCCAGCAGGGAGGTGGCAATCAGCCCCAGCATTTT.

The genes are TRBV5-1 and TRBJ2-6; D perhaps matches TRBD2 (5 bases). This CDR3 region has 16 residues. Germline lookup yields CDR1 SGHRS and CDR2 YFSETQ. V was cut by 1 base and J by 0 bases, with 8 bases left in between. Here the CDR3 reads CASSLYAGSGANVLTF. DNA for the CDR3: TGCGCCAGCAGCTTGTACGCGGGCTCTGGGGCCAACGTCCTGACTTTC.

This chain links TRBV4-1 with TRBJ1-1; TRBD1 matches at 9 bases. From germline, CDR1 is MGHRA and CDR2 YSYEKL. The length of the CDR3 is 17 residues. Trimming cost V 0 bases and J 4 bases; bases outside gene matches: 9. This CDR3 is CASSQEGDREGSTEAFF. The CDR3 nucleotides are TGCGCCAGCAGCCAAGAGGGGGACAGGGAAGGGAGCACTGAAGCTTTCTTT.

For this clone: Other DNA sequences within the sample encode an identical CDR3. In nucleotides, the CDR3 is TGTGCCAGCAGCCTTTCTAGCAATCAGCCCCAGCATTTT. Its protein product is CASSLSSNQPQHF. The chain recombines TRBV27 with TRBJ1-5; unclear D gene. The V end was cut by 6 bases, the J end by 0 bases, with 6 bases between. The germline V gene encodes CDR1 MNHEY and CDR2 SMNVEV (reference sequence). The CDR3 loop spans 13 amino acids.

This chain's CDR3 is CASSPPWGGRVVQPQHF. CDR3 nucleotide sequence: TGTGCCAGTAGTCCCCCTTGGGGAGGGAGGGTAGTTCAGCCCCAGCATTTT. V gene TRBV19 combines with J gene TRBJ1-5, with D uncertain. Trimming removed 5 bases at V and 6 bases at J, with 23 bases between. CDR1 and CDR2 from the germline V gene are LNHDA and SQIVND (reference sequence). The CDR3 has 17 amino acids.

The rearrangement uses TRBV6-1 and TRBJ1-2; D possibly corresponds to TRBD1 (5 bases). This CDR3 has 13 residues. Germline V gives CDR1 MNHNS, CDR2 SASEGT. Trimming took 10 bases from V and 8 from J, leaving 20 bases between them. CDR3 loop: CANRGAGRYGYTF. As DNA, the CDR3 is TGTGCCAATAGAGGCGCAGGGCGATACGGCTACACCTTC.

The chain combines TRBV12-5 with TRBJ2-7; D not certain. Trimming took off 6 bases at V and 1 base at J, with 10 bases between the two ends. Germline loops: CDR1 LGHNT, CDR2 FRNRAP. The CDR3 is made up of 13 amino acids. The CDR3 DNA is TGTGCTAGTGGCCCAACAGCTTCCTACGAGCAGTACTTC. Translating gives CASGPTASYEQYF.

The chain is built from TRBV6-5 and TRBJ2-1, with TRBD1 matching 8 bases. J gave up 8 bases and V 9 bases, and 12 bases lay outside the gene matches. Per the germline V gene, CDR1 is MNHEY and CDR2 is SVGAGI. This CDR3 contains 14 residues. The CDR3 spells CARPWAGGVHEQFF. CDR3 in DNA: TGTGCCAGACCATGGGCAGGGGGCGTACATGAGCAGTTCTTC.